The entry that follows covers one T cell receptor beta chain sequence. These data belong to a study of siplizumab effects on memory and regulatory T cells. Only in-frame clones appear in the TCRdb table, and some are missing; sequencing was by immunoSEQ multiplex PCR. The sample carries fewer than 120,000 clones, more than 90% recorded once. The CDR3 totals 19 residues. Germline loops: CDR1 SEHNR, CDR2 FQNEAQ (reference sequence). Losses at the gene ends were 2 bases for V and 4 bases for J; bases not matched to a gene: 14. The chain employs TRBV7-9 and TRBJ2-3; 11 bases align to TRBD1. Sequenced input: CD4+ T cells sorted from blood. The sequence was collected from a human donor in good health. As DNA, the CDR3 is TGTGCCAGCAGCTTAAATTTTGGTACAAGGGGACAGGGGGCAGATACGCAGTATTTT. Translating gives CASSLNFGTRGQGADTQYF. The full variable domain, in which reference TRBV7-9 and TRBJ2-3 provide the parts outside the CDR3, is DTGVSQNPRHKITKRGQNVTFRCDPISEHNRLYWYRQTLGQGPEFLTYFQNEAQLEKSRLLSDRFSAERPKGSFSTLEIQRTEQGDSAMYLCASSLNFGTRGQGADTQYFGPGTRLTVL.